This passage covers 5 T cell receptor beta chains from one sample sequenced in a study of T-cell memory formation after mild COVID-19. Each CDR3 protein is one row after TCRdb ran MiXCR on the 5' RACE reads. Here the sample spans 250,000 or so distinct CDR3 sequences, roughly 17% being singletons. The sequenced sample consisted of PBMCs or a T cell subset sorted from them (not recorded which). The receptors were gathered from a man aged 18 to 30 who had mild COVID-19 (a few samples of this study predate the infection). Cell type and time point are not known.

The V and J genes are TRBV6-6 and TRBJ2-6; TRBD2 matches at 12 bases. This CDR3 has 17 amino acids. The germline V gene encodes CDR1 MNHNY and CDR2 SVGAGI (reference sequence). The trim removed 6 bases at V and 2 bases at J, leaving 5 bases unmatched. As DNA, the CDR3 is TGTGCCAGCAGGACTAGCGGGGGCACGACTGGGGCCAACGTCCTGACTTTC. Encoded protein: CASRTSGGTTGANVLTF.

The J gene is TRBJ2-2, the V gene TRBV7-3; D is uncertain. The V and J ends lost 5 bases and 0 bases respectively, with 13 bases between them. The CDR3 contains 16 residues. Germline values: CDR1 SGHTA, CDR2 FQGTGA. CDR3 in DNA: TGTGCCAGCAGCAAATATGGACGGACGAACACCGGGGAGCTGTTTTTT. Residues: CASSKYGRTNTGELFF. Using reference TRBV7-3 and TRBJ2-2 for the parts outside the CDR3, the full variable domain is GAGVSQTPSNKVTEKGKYVELRCDPISGHTALYWYRQSLGQGPEFLIYFQGTGAADDSGLPNDRFFAVRPEGSVSTLKIQRTERGDSAVYLCASSKYGRTNTGELFFGEGSRLTVL.

The CDR3 loop is CASTRTGRNEQFF. DNA of the CDR3: TGTGCCAGCACCCGGACAGGGAGGAATGAGCAGTTCTTC. The rearrangement links TRBV7-9 to TRBJ2-1; 8 nucleotides align to TRBD1. The CDR3 runs 13 residues. V gave up 7 bases and J gave up 7 bases; unmatched junction bases: 6. The germline V gene encodes CDR1 SEHNR and CDR2 FQNEAQ (reference sequence).

V usage is TRBV20-1 and J usage is TRBJ1-2; 7 bases match TRBD1. Germline V CDR1 and CDR2: DFQATT, SNEGSKA (reference sequence). With 3 bases clipped from V and 2 bases from J, the junction kept 3 bases outside the gene matches. This CDR3 is built from 13 residues. The chain's CDR3 is CSARQGGNYGYTF. Written as DNA, the CDR3 is TGCAGTGCTAGGCAGGGGGGAAACTATGGCTACACCTTC.

The chain combines TRBV19 with TRBJ1-1, with D tentatively TRBD1 (6 bases). Germline CDR1 reads LNHDA; CDR2 reads SQIVND (reference sequence). The CDR3 extends over 12 amino acids. V lost 5 bases and J lost 5, with 9 bases in between. CDR3 sequence reads: CASSEGQTEAFF. The CDR3 DNA sequence: TGTGCCAGTAGTGAAGGACAGACTGAAGCTTTCTTT.